This passage covers 21 T cell receptor beta chains from one sample sequenced in a study of tumor-infiltrating lymphocytes in primary liver carcinoma (dated by TCRdb to the late 2010s). Blood RNA was extracted from unsorted whole blood using TRIzol reagent, and germline DNA was obtained with the DNeasy Blood & Tissue kit. The instrument was an Illumina HiSeq 2500. TCRbeta-specific cDNA was reverse-transcribed from around 500 ng total RNA using a constant-region primer and ProtoScript II reverse transcriptase. Three nested multiplex PCR rounds, following a slightly modified ARM-PCR procedure, were used to build the TCRbeta libraries. Each of the first two PCR rounds ran for around 10 cycles using multiplex TRBV1-TRBV30 forward primers together with a Cbeta reverse primer. Using fastp trimming at Q25 and MiXCR clonotype assembly, TCRdb reanalyzed the public sequencing data and kept in-frame beta chains. Every entry covers one CDR3 protein and lists the most common genes and DNA from its rows. The sample yields 300,000 to 400,000 distinct CDR3 sequences; over 55% were counted once. The ten most abundant clones make up roughly 9% of the sample.

Sequenced input: peripheral blood. These receptors originate from a man between 40 and 49 years old with primary liver carcinoma and hepatitis B virus infection.

This rearrangement joins TRBV7-8 to TRBJ2-7; tentative D call: TRBD1 (6 bases). CDR1 and CDR2 from the germline V gene are SGHVS and FQNEAQ. This CDR3 is 17 amino acids long. Trimming removed 5 bases from V and 5 bases from J, with 25 bases in between. The CDR3: CASSQGKRHFLKDEQYF. The CDR3, as DNA: TGTGCCAGCAGCCAGGGGAAGAGACACTTCCTGAAAGACGAGCAGTACTTC.

This clonotype was seen a handful of times. V and J are TRBV5-6 and TRBJ1-2; no definite D call. The V gene's germline CDR1 is SGHDT and CDR2 YYEEEE. The length of the CDR3 is 15 residues. Trimming removed 0 bases at V and 0 bases at J, with 9 bases between. Here the CDR3 DNA reads TGTGCCAGCAGCTTGGTGGCGGAGGCTAACTATGGCTACACCTTC. This codes for CASSLVAEANYGYTF.

As to this clonotype: A much larger clone is a single base away; this may be a read error. The chain is built from TRBV28 and TRBJ2-1; the D call may be TRBD1 or TRBD2 (6 bases each). This CDR3 region has 15 residues. Germline V gene data show CDR1 as MDHEN and CDR2 as SYDVKM. The DNA of the CDR3 is TGTGCCAGCCGTAAAGGGGGAGGCTCTTACAATGGGCAGTTCTTC. Its translation: CASRKGGGSYNGQFF.

A word on this clonotype: A much larger clone lies a single base off, so this may be a read error. The gene calls are TRBV28 and TRBJ2-4; D possibly corresponds to TRBD1 (7 bases). The germline CDR1 and CDR2 sequences are MDHEN and SYDVKM. CDR3 length equals 15 residues. The CDR3 DNA sequence: TGTGCCAGCAGTGAATCCCAGGGGGGCAAAAACATTCAGCACTTC. Translated, it gives CASSESQGGKNIQHF.

Points on this clonotype: With a much larger clone just one base away, this may be a read error. The chain links TRBV6-1 to TRBJ2-7, with TRBD2 matching over 10 bases. The CDR3 extends over 14 amino acids. CDR1 is MNHNS and CDR2 is SASEGT in the germline V gene. Trimming at V came to 10 bases and at J to 4 bases, leaving 10 bases not matched to a gene. CDR3 in DNA: TGTGCCAACACGCCAGCGGGAGGGATTTACGAGCAGTACTTC. This sequence encodes CANTPAGGIYEQYF.

Worth noting for this clonotype: This sequence may be a read error, since a much larger clone differs from it by one base. The chain recombines TRBV6-6 with TRBJ2-3; 10 positions agree with TRBD2. This CDR3 is built from 14 residues. The germline V gene encodes CDR1 MNHNY and CDR2 SVGAGI (reference sequence). The CDR3 region is CASSYGLAGDTLYF. In DNA, the CDR3 is TGTGCCAGCAGTTACGGGCTAGCGGGGGATACGCTGTATTTT.

This clonotype came up many times. The genes are TRBV29-1 and TRBJ1-5; perhaps TRBD1 as D (5 bases). V lost 6 bases and J lost 5, with 17 bases in between. CDR1 is SQVTM and CDR2 is ANQGSEA in the germline V gene. CDR3 length: 14 amino acids. The DNA for the CDR3 is TGCAGCGTCGCGACAGCGACCAGGGATCAGCCCCAGCATTTT. It translates to CSVATATRDQPQHF.

The V call is TRBV11-3, the J call TRBJ1-1; no firm D call. This CDR3 is 15 amino acids long. Trimming pared 5 bases from V and 5 bases from J, leaving 18 bases between. Germline V gene data show CDR1 as SGHNT and CDR2 as YENEEA. The CDR3 here is CASSPGSGWGTEAFF. In DNA form, the CDR3 reads TGTGCCAGCAGCCCAGGATCCGGATGGGGTACTGAAGCTTTCTTT.

This clonotype occurred a few times. J is TRBJ2-3 and V is TRBV5-4, with a weak D call TRBD2 (6 bases). Per the germline V gene, CDR1 is SGHNT and CDR2 is YYREEE (reference sequence). The CDR3 spans 16 residues. Trimming shortened V by 4 bases and J by 2 bases, and 17 bases separated the two germline ends. The DNA for the CDR3 is TGTGCCAGCAGCCCCGGGGGTAGCGGTTTCACAGATACGCAGTATTTT. Its translation is CASSPGGSGFTDTQYF. Based on the CDR3 plus reference TRBV5-4 and TRBJ2-3, the full variable domain is ETGVTQSPTHLIKTRGQQVTLRCSSQSGHNTVSWYQQALGQGPQFIFQYYREEENGRGNFPPRFSGLQFPNYSSELNVNALELDDSALYLCASSPGGSGFTDTQYFGPGTRLTVL.

The sample holds a few counts of this clonotype. The chain recombines TRBV6-1 with TRBJ2-7, with 8 bases that match TRBD2. V was clipped by 5 bases and J by 5 bases; unmatched bases: 8. The germline V gene encodes CDR1 MNHNS and CDR2 SASEGT. The CDR3 is 14 residues long. The CDR3 nucleotides read TGTGCCAGCAGTTCTGAGACTAGCGTTGACGAGCAGTACTTC. As protein: CASSSETSVDEQYF.

A word on this clonotype: This may be a read error: a much more frequent sequence differs by one nucleotide. The genes are TRBV12-3 or TRBV12-4 and TRBJ1-5; the D gene is possibly TRBD1 (5 bases). The CDR3 covers 15 residues. Trimming cost V 1 base and J 9 bases, with 16 bases left between them. The CDR3 DNA sequence: TGTGCCAGCAGTTTAGGGGCAGGGATAAGGCGGCCCCAGCATTTT. It specifies CASSLGAGIRRPQHF.

The chain couples TRBV11-2 to TRBJ1-3; weak D call: TRBD1 (5 bases). Germline V lookup: CDR1 SGHAT, CDR2 FQNNGV. This CDR3 is built from 15 residues. Trimming removed 4 bases at V and 13 bases at J, with 23 bases between. CDR3 coding DNA: TGTGCCAGCAGCTCGCAGGGTACCTCTGGAAACGCAATATATTTT. It translates to CASSSQGTSGNAIYF.

The V call is TRBV28, the J call TRBJ1-2, with a tentative D call TRBD1 (5 bases). Per the germline V gene, CDR1 is MDHEN and CDR2 is SYDVKM. The V and J ends lost 2 bases and 5 bases respectively, with 9 bases between them. This CDR3 contains 13 residues. The CDR3 DNA reads TGTGCCAGCAGTTTAATGGGGGGGTATGGCTACACCTTC. Its translation is CASSLMGGYGYTF.

Comment on this clonotype: One junction end disagrees with the germline gene, perhaps due to a read error. The chain is built from TRBV12-5 and TRBJ2-5, with D perhaps given as TRBD1 or TRBD2 (5 bases each). The CDR3 runs 16 residues. CDR1 is LGHNT and CDR2 is FRNRAP in the germline V gene. CDR3 loop: CASGLGSGTDQGTQYF. As DNA, the CDR3 is TGTGCTAGTGGTTTGGGGTCCGGGACGGACCAAGGGACCCAGTACTTC.

This clonotype was recorded many times. The chain couples TRBV6-6 to TRBJ1-1, with TRBD1 matching 8 bases. The CDR3 length is 15 residues. Germline CDR1 reads MNHNY; CDR2 reads SVGAGI (reference sequence). After removal of 5 bases from V and 4 bases from J, the junction contained 9 bases not matched to a gene. CDR3 in amino acids: CASSRGTGQGTEAFF. Here the CDR3 DNA reads TGTGCCAGCAGTCGTGGGACAGGTCAGGGCACTGAAGCTTTCTTT.

This clonotype has at least ten counts. The gene calls are TRBV4-2 and TRBJ1-3, with D unresolved. The CDR3 is 15 residues long. The ends were cut back, 0 bases at V and 4 bases at J, with 10 bases in the middle. The V gene's germline CDR1 is LGHNA and CDR2 YNFKEQ. The CDR3 here is CASSQDSAGGNTIYF. The DNA of the CDR3 is TGTGCCAGCAGCCAAGATTCCGCGGGAGGAAACACCATATATTTT.

CDR3 region: CASSPWTEDYEQYF. In nucleotides, the CDR3 is TGTGCCAGCAGCCCCTGGACAGAGGATTACGAGCAGTACTTC. This chain links TRBV7-9 with TRBJ2-7, with a tentative D call TRBD1 (6 bases). V was cut by 5 bases and J by 4 bases, with 15 bases left in between. There are 14 residues in the CDR3. Germline-derived CDR1 and CDR2 are SEHNR and FQNEAQ (reference sequence).

As for this clonotype: An end of the junction does not agree with germline; a read error may underlie this. The CDR3 coding sequence is TGTGATAGTGCCCGGACAGGGATCTACAATGAGCAGTTCTTC. It is translated as CDSARTGIYNEQFF. This chain links TRBV12-5 with TRBJ2-1; 8 nucleotides line up with TRBD1. Germline CDR1 is LGHNT and CDR2 is FRNRAP. This CDR3 is 14 amino acids long.

With regard to this clonotype: A much larger clone sits a single nucleotide away, making a read error possible. This chain links TRBV4-2 with TRBJ1-5, with D unclear. Trimming stripped 1 base from V and 3 bases from J, with 10 bases between. CDR3 size: 15 residues. CDR1 LGHNA and CDR2 YNFKEQ come from the germline V gene. CDR3 protein: CASSQVWGFNQPQHF. CDR3 sequence (DNA): TGTGCCAGCAGCCAAGTTTGGGGATTCAATCAGCCCCAGCATTTT.

This clonotype has ten or more counts. V gene TRBV12-3 or TRBV12-4 combines with J gene TRBJ2-2; 13 nucleotides align to TRBD2. V lost 7 bases to trimming and J lost 4 bases; unmatched junction nucleotides: 3. This CDR3 has 15 amino acids. The CDR3 sequence: CASTRLAGGTGELFF. DNA of the CDR3: TGTGCCAGCACCAGACTAGCGGGGGGCACCGGGGAGCTGTTTTTT.

Concerning this clonotype itself: One end of the junction does not line up with germline, which may come from a read error. The chain has TRBV6-5 and TRBJ2-7; D unclear. The germline CDR1 and CDR2 sequences are MNHEY and SVGAGI. This CDR3 comprises 14 residues. The CDR3 nucleotides read TGTGCCAGCAGTTTGGGGAAAAACCACTACAAGCAGTACTTC. Translated, it gives CASSLGKNHYKQYF.